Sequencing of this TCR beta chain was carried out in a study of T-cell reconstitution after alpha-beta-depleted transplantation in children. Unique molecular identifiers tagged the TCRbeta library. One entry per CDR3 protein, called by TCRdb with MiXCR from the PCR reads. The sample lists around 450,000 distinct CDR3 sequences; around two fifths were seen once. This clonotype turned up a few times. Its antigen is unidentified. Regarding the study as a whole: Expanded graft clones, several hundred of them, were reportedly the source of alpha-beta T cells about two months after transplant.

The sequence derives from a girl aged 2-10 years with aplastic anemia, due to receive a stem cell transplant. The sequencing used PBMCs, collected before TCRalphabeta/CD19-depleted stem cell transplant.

CDR3 region: CASSESSRKSSYNEQFF. The CDR3 DNA is TGCGCCAGCAGTGAGTCTTCGCGGAAGAGCTCCTACAATGAGCAGTTCTTC. The chain carries TRBV10-2 and TRBJ2-1; no clear D gene. The CDR3 consists of 17 residues. Germline V CDR1 and CDR2: WSHSY, SAAADI. Deletions cut 0 bases from V and 0 bases from J, with 12 bases between.